Below, one T cell receptor beta chain is given with its context. As yet, its antigen is unknown. This entry comes from a study of post-analysis software for immune sequencing data. About the research overall: Patients had relapsing-remitting, secondary progressive or progressive-relapsing multiple sclerosis; some lacked subtype.

Germline V lookup: CDR1 SGHTS, CDR2 YDEGEE. The CDR3 loop spans 15 amino acids. Unique molecular identifiers had been added to the TCR beta cDNA libraries. MiXCR, run by TCRdb on the PCR reads, gives a single entry per CDR3 protein. Of approximately 770,000 distinct CDR3 sequences listed, roughly 50% are singletons. Study-wide results and limits: Relative to controls, patients had several TRBV segments at higher frequency, with TRBV5-6, TRBV5-1 and TRBV20-1 among these. Compared with controls, patients showed significantly lower normalized Chao1 diversity.

The chain couples TRBV5-8 to TRBJ2-7; 7 nucleotides agree with TRBD2. The last part of the DNA fits TRBJ2-5 better; the J call may be wrong. Sequencing was done on a sample of blood. The source of this sequence is a girl between 5 and 17 years old with multiple sclerosis. As DNA, the CDR3 is TGTGCCAGCAGCAGCCGCGGACTAGACGGACAGACCCAGTACTTC. Translated: CASSSRGLDGQTQYF.